This TCR beta chain emerged from a study of shared clonotypes between healthy human individuals. Study-wide context: The donor pool was made up of a couple of women and three men aged 18 to 49.

Study-level results: Estimated richness was generally greater in naive than memory subsets. How much donors shared clonotypes was expected to be affected by sequencing depth.

Regarding this clone: Its antigen is unknown.

Data came from immunoSEQ multiplex PCR; TCRdb stores just in-frame clones and leaves some out. Here the sample spans millions of clones, around 90% being singletons. The material sequenced was naive CD4+ T cells sorted from blood. Indicated subset: CD45RA+ positively selected. The source of this sequence is a man aged 18 to 35 in good health.

DNA of the CDR3: TGTGCCAGCGGTGGCTCTTCCATCTCCTACAATGAGCAGTTCTTC. Protein product: CASGGSSISYNEQFF. J is TRBJ2-1 and V is TRBV5-4; D is uncertain. The CDR3 loop spans 15 amino acids. CDR1 and CDR2 from the germline V gene are SGHNT and YYREEE (reference sequence). V was clipped by 7 bases and J by 0 bases, with 14 bases between them.